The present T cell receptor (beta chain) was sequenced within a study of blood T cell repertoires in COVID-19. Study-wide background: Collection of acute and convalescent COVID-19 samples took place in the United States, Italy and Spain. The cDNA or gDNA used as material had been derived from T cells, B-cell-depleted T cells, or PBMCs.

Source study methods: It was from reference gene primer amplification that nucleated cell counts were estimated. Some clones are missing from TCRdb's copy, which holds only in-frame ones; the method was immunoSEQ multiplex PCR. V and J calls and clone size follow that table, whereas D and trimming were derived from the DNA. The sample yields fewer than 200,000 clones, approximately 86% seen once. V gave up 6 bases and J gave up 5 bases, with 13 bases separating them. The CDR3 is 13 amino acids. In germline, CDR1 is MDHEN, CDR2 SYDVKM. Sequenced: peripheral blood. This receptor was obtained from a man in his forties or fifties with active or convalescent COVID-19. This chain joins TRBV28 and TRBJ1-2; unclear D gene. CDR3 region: CASSLWQAYGYTF. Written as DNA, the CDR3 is TGTGCCAGCAGCCTGTGGCAGGCATATGGCTACACCTTC.